These 7 T cell receptor beta chains came from one sample sequenced in a study of T cells in Graves' hyperthyroidism and ophthalmopathy. Amplification of TCR beta CDR3 regions used RNA as the template. A set of HTBI primers served as the primers for a first-round RT-PCR of the TCR CDR3. One entry per CDR3 protein results from TCRdb running MiXCR on the multiplex PCR reads. The sample records around 420,000 distinct CDR3 sequences, 15% to 19% being singletons. The sample comprised blood. These receptors were obtained from a woman aged 18-29 years with Graves' hyperthyroidism.

This clonotype has only a few counts. The V call is TRBV10-2, the J call TRBJ1-1; TRBD1 is a possible D gene (6 bases). V lost 4 bases and J 12 bases, leaving 18 bases between the germline ends. The length of the CDR3 is 13 residues. In germline, CDR1 is WSHSY, CDR2 SAAADI. The CDR3 region has the DNA TGCGCCAGCAGTGTTGACGCGGGGGGGCATCCTTTCTTT. This gives the protein CASSVDAGGHPFF.

This clonotype showed up many times. The V call is TRBV18, the J call TRBJ2-5, with TRBD2 as a possible D gene (6 bases). Germline lookup yields CDR1 KGHSH and CDR2 LQKENI. This CDR3 is built from 14 residues. Trimming took off 4 bases at V and 3 bases at J, with 12 bases between the two ends. CDR3 residues: CASSRVAAKETQYF. CDR3 sequence (DNA): TGTGCCAGCTCACGAGTAGCGGCCAAAGAGACCCAGTACTTC.

At least ten counts were recorded for this clonotype. This chain joins TRBV20-1 and TRBJ2-1, with TRBD2 matching 14 bases. Per the germline V gene, CDR1 is DFQATT and CDR2 is SNEGSKA (reference sequence). V gave up 1 base and J gave up 10 bases; unmatched junction bases: 9. The CDR3 sequence is 16 residues long. CDR3 sequence (DNA): TGCAGTGCTAGAGTTGGGGGACTAGCGGGGGCGCGGGAGCAGTTCTTC. Translated: CSARVGGLAGAREQFF.

Many counts were recorded for this clonotype. This sequence joins TRBV13 and TRBJ1-4; possibly TRBD1 for D (5 bases). Germline V gene sequence: CDR1 PRHDT, CDR2 FYEKMQ (reference sequence). There are 19 residues in the CDR3. Deletions cut 5 bases from V and 0 bases from J, with 22 bases between. In DNA, the CDR3 is TGTGCCAGCAGCCTAGAGGGACCGACGCTCAGTCCAACTAATGAAAAACTGTTTTTT. Its translation: CASSLEGPTLSPTNEKLFF.

This clonotype was counted at least ten times. V gene TRBV7-9 combines with J gene TRBJ2-1; possible D gene TRBD2, 5 bases. Germline V gene sequence: CDR1 SEHNR, CDR2 FQNEAQ (reference sequence). V was trimmed by 0 bases and J by 8 bases, leaving 5 bases between them. The CDR3 runs 12 residues. The CDR3 is CASSLARDEQFF. CDR3 DNA: TGTGCCAGCAGCTTAGCGCGGGATGAGCAGTTCTTC.

The chain carries TRBV5-8 and TRBJ1-1; 8 bases map to TRBD1. Germline lookup yields CDR1 SGHTS and CDR2 YDEGEE. The junction had 16 bases not matched to a gene; V was cut back by 4 bases and J by 5 bases. CDR3 size: 17 residues. The CDR3 spells CASSRGDRGNVRTEAFF. The DNA of the CDR3 is TGTGCCAGCAGCAGAGGAGACAGGGGAAACGTGAGAACTGAAGCTTTCTTT.

This clonotype showed up just a few times. The rearrangement links TRBV13 to TRBJ1-2; 9 nucleotides match TRBD1. With V trimmed by 1 base and J by 3 bases, 12 bases remained unmatched. CDR3 length: 18 residues. CDR1 is PRHDT and CDR2 is FYEKMQ in the germline V gene (reference sequence). The CDR3 is CASSLVRDRAVRDYGYTF. CDR3 nucleotide sequence: TGTGCCAGCAGCTTAGTTCGGGACAGGGCGGTAAGGGACTATGGCTACACCTTC.